The 30 T cell receptor beta chains in this list originate from one sample, sequenced in a study of T cell responses to AZD1222 COVID-19 vaccine. Using immunoSEQ multiplex PCR, the repertoire was profiled, and TCRdb retains in-frame clones only, with some absent. The sample contains some 150,000 clones, 70% to 90% of which appear only once. The sample here was peripheral blood, taken on day 0 of AZD1222 vaccination. These receptors originate from an adult in good health.

This clone was seen a handful of times. The V call is TRBV2, the J call TRBJ2-1; maybe TRBD2 (6 bases). The CDR3 consists of 12 residues. Trimming stripped 3 bases from V and 15 bases from J, with 15 bases between. The germline CDR1 and CDR2 sequences are SNHLY and FYNNEI. The CDR3 nucleotides read TGTGCCAGCAGTGATATGAGGGAGGATCTGTTCTTC. Protein product: CASSDMREDLFF. The entire variable domain, with the rest obtained from reference TRBV2 and TRBJ2-1, is as follows: EPEVTQTPSHQVTQMGQEVILRCVPISNHLYFYWYRQILGQKVEFLVSFYNNEISEKSEIFDDQFSVERPDGSNFTLKIRSTKLEDSAMYFCASSDMREDLFFGPGTRLTVL.

The sample holds one count of this clone. This chain links TRBV5-4 with TRBJ2-7, with D unresolved. Germline CDR1 reads SGHNT; CDR2 reads YYREEE (reference sequence). V was cut by 4 bases and J by 3 bases, with 11 bases left in between. This CDR3 contains 13 residues. The CDR3 protein is CASSPKSIYEQYF. The CDR3, as DNA: TGTGCCAGCAGCCCTAAGAGCATCTACGAGCAGTACTTC.

This clone has just a few counts. V gene TRBV9 combines with J gene TRBJ2-1; 16 bases match TRBD2. V lost 6 bases and J lost 14; bases outside the gene matches: 14. This CDR3 contains 16 residues. Per germline, CDR1 SGDLS and CDR2 YYNGEE. The CDR3 protein is CASTPTGTSGRAIEFF. The CDR3 coding sequence is TGTGCCAGCACCCCGACCGGGACTAGCGGGAGGGCCATCGAGTTCTTC.

The rearrangement uses TRBV30 and TRBJ2-2; either TRBD1 or TRBD2 may supply D (5 bases each). The germline gives CDR1 GTSNPN, CDR2 SVGIG (reference sequence). The length of the CDR3 is 14 residues. With 2 bases removed from V and 6 bases from J, the gap between germline ends came to 13 bases. CDR3 in amino acids: CAWSTGLASGELFF. The CDR3 coding sequence is TGTGCCTGGAGTACAGGCCTAGCCTCCGGGGAGCTGTTTTTT.

This clone was detected a few times. The chain couples TRBV6-5 to TRBJ2-2, with 7 bases matching TRBD2. Unmatched junction bases numbered 8, after V lost 8 bases and J lost 2 bases. The CDR3 length is 15 residues. From germline, CDR1 is MNHEY and CDR2 SVGAGI. In DNA, the CDR3 is TGTGCCAGCTCACACCTAGCGGACAACACCGGGGAGCTGTTTTTT. Translating it yields CASSHLADNTGELFF.

The V and J genes are TRBV6-2 or TRBV6-3 and TRBJ1-1; 9 bases match TRBD1. Germline V gene sequence: CDR1 MNHEY, CDR2 SVGEGT. This CDR3 region has 18 residues. V lost 2 bases and J lost 3; bases outside the gene matches: 13. CDR3 amino acids: CASSYRDRVGGRYTEAFF. For the CDR3, the DNA is TGTGCCAGCAGTTACCGGGACAGGGTGGGTGGTCGTTACACTGAAGCTTTCTTT.

The rearrangement links TRBV19 to TRBJ2-7; 12 bases agree with TRBD2. The CDR3 has 17 residues. Germline V gene lookup returns CDR1 LNHDA and CDR2 SQIVND (reference sequence). The V gene end was trimmed by 3 bases and the J gene end by 0 bases; junction bases not matched to a gene: 6. The CDR3 region has the DNA TGTGCCAGTAGTATGACTAGCGGGAGATTTCCCTCCTACGAGCAGTACTTC. Residues: CASSMTSGRFPSYEQYF. Looking up the rest from reference TRBV19 and TRBJ2-7 gives the full variable domain: DGGITQSPKYLFRKEGQNVTLSCEQNLNHDAMYWYRQDPGQGLRLIYYSQIVNDFQKGDIAEGYSVSREKKESFPLTVTSAQKNPTAFYLCASSMTSGRFPSYEQYFGPGTRLTVT.

V usage is TRBV27 and J usage is TRBJ1-3, with a tentative D call TRBD1 (6 bases). This CDR3 has 15 amino acids. Per germline, CDR1 MNHEY and CDR2 SMNVEV (reference sequence). Deletions cut 5 bases from V and 1 base from J, with 12 bases between. CDR3 DNA: TGTGCCAGCAGTCCCCGGGGGGCGTCTGGAAACACCATATATTTT. Residues: CASSPRGASGNTIYF.

This sequence joins TRBV6-5 and TRBJ1-5, with TRBD1 matching 12 bases. The V gene end was trimmed by 8 bases and the J gene end by 5 bases; junction bases not matched to a gene: 7. CDR3 length: 15 amino acids. CDR1 MNHEY and CDR2 SVGAGI come from the germline V gene. CDR3 region: CASYGGQGADQPQHF. DNA for the CDR3: TGTGCCAGCTATGGGGGACAGGGGGCGGATCAGCCCCAGCATTTT.

The chain has TRBV19 and TRBJ2-7, with a weak D call TRBD1 (6 bases). Trimming removed 3 bases from V and 6 bases from J, with 15 bases in between. This CDR3 is 14 amino acids long. CDR1 and CDR2 from the germline V gene are LNHDA and SQIVND (reference sequence). For the CDR3, the DNA is TGTGCCAGTAGTATCTCAGGGGCTCAGTCCGAGCAGTACTTC. Its protein is CASSISGAQSEQYF. Full variable domain (remainder filled in from reference TRBV19 and TRBJ2-7): DGGITQSPKYLFRKEGQNVTLSCEQNLNHDAMYWYRQDPGQGLRLIYYSQIVNDFQKGDIAEGYSVSREKKESFPLTVTSAQKNPTAFYLCASSISGAQSEQYFGPGTRLTVT.

The V call is TRBV4-1, the J call TRBJ1-4, with 8 bases fitting TRBD1. The CDR3 extends over 15 amino acids. Germline lookup yields CDR1 MGHRA and CDR2 YSYEKL. V trimming: 4 bases; J trimming: 8 bases; junction bases outside the gene matches: 9. As DNA, the CDR3 is TGCGCCAGCAGCCTACAGACAGGGGTAGGCGAAAAACTGTTTTTT. Its translation is CASSLQTGVGEKLFF.

This rearrangement joins TRBV5-6 to TRBJ1-1; D is undetermined. V was cut by 2 bases and J by 5 bases, with 10 bases left in between. Germline-derived CDR1 and CDR2 are SGHDT and YYEEEE. The CDR3 is 13 residues long. Written as DNA, the CDR3 is TGTGCCAGCAGCTTTTCTGTTGATACTGAAGCTTTCTTT. Translating it yields CASSFSVDTEAFF. The variable domain in full, completed from reference TRBV5-6 and TRBJ1-1, reads DAGVTQSPTHLIKTRGQQVTLRCSPKSGHDTVSWYQQALGQGPQFIFQYYEEEERQRGNFPDRFSGHQFPNYSSELNVNALLLGDSALYLCASSFSVDTEAFFGQGTRLTVV.

The gene calls are TRBV11-2 and TRBJ1-6; D is uncertain. Trimming stripped 0 bases from V and 7 bases from J, with 7 bases between. Germline loops: CDR1 SGHAT, CDR2 FQNNGV. The length of the CDR3 is 14 residues. The CDR3 loop reads CASSLDRKNSPLHF. CDR3 coding DNA: TGTGCCAGCAGCTTAGACAGGAAGAATTCACCCCTCCACTTT.

The chain carries TRBV30 and TRBJ2-2; perhaps D is TRBD1 or TRBD2 (6 bases each). The CDR3 has 14 amino acids. V was pared by 5 bases and J by 6 bases, with 16 bases between. Germline CDR1 GTSNPN, CDR2 SVGIG (reference sequence). The CDR3 sequence is CAWDTGTGAGELFF. DNA of the CDR3: TGTGCCTGGGATACAGGGACGGGGGCCGGGGAGCTGTTTTTT.

The chain employs TRBV29-1 and TRBJ1-2; 7 bases match TRBD1. The CDR3 sequence is 12 residues long. CDR1 SQVTM and CDR2 ANQGSEA come from the germline V gene. The V gene end was trimmed by 2 bases and the J gene end by 8 bases; junction bases not matched to a gene: 5. CDR3 nucleotides: TGCAGCGTTGAACCAGGGGGGGGCGGCTACACCTTC. This gives the protein CSVEPGGGGYTF.

The CDR3 DNA follows: TGTGCCAGCTCACCACCTTTTCAGGGAGGCAATGAGCAGTTCTTC. This translates into CASSPPFQGGNEQFF. The gene calls are TRBV18 and TRBJ2-1; tentatively, D is TRBD2 (6 bases). CDR3 length equals 15 residues. Germline V CDR1 and CDR2: KGHSH, LQKENI. The ends were cut back, 0 bases at V and 6 bases at J, with 12 bases in the middle.

In this sample, this clone turned up once. The chain uses TRBV18 and TRBJ1-2; 7 positions agree with TRBD1. Per the germline V gene, CDR1 is KGHSH and CDR2 is LQKENI. This CDR3 region has 16 residues. V dropped 3 bases and J dropped 8; count of bases not matched to a gene: 15. In nucleotides, the CDR3 is TGTGCCAGCTCACCTGGGACAGCCGGACCAGGGGAGGGCTACACCTTC. Its translation: CASSPGTAGPGEGYTF.

The chain carries TRBV7-3 and TRBJ2-1; tentative D call: TRBD2 (7 bases). The CDR3 totals 15 residues. Germline CDR1 reads SGHTA; CDR2 reads FQGTGA. Trimming pared 0 bases from V and 2 bases from J, leaving 8 bases between. The CDR3 DNA reads as TGTGCCAGCAGCTTAACGGGGGGGCCCTACAATGAGCAGTTCTTC. Encoded protein: CASSLTGGPYNEQFF.

The genes are TRBV7-3 and TRBJ2-3, with 8 bases that match TRBD2. The V gene end was trimmed by 4 bases and the J gene end by 4 bases; junction bases not matched to a gene: 7. The CDR3 is 15 amino acids. Germline CDR1 SGHTA, CDR2 FQGTGA. The CDR3, as DNA: TGTGCCAGCAGCTCATCCGGACTAGCATCAGATACGCAGTATTTT. Its translation: CASSSSGLASDTQYF.

V usage is TRBV5-1 and J usage is TRBJ2-2, with D unresolved. The CDR3 totals 15 residues. Trimming took off 2 bases at V and 4 bases at J, with 12 bases between the two ends. Germline CDR1 reads SGHRS; CDR2 reads YFSETQ. CDR3 DNA: TGCGCCAGCAGCTTTCGGACGGAACCCACCGGGGAGCTGTTTTTT. This encodes CASSFRTEPTGELFF. The entire variable domain, with the rest obtained from reference TRBV5-1 and TRBJ2-2, is as follows: KAGVTQTPRYLIKTRGQQVTLSCSPISGHRSVSWYQQTPGQGLQFLFEYFSETQRNKGNFPGRFSGRQFSNSRSEMNVSTLELGDSALYLCASSFRTEPTGELFFGEGSRLTVL.

Remarks on this clone: This specimen includes other DNA sequences encoding the same CDR3. The rearrangement uses TRBV9 and TRBJ2-1, with no clear D. The CDR3 has 15 residues. Trimming stripped 2 bases from V and 1 base from J, with 10 bases between. The germline CDR1 and CDR2 sequences are SGDLS and YYNGEE. CDR3 coding DNA: TGTGCCAGCAGCGTGGGAACGAGTTCCTACAATGAGCAGTTCTTC. As protein: CASSVGTSSYNEQFF.

This clone was recorded once. The rearrangement uses TRBV6-6 and TRBJ2-1; 10 bases align to TRBD2. Germline trimming cut 6 bases from V and 9 bases from J; bases unmatched to any gene: 5. The germline CDR1 and CDR2 sequences are MNHNY and SVGAGI (reference sequence). This CDR3 is 13 amino acids long. CDR3 amino acids: CASSPAGGGEQFF. The CDR3 DNA reads as TGTGCCAGCAGCCCAGCGGGAGGGGGTGAGCAGTTCTTC.

The chain links TRBV29-1 to TRBJ1-1, with 10 nucleotides matching TRBD1. The ends lost 7 bases at V and 0 bases at J; junction bases unmatched: 5. This CDR3 is 14 amino acids long. CDR1 is SQVTM, CDR2 ANQGSEA, per germline. The CDR3 loop reads CSGRQGAMNTEAFF. CDR3 nucleotides: TGCAGCGGACGACAGGGGGCCATGAACACTGAAGCTTTCTTT.

V and J are TRBV5-1 and TRBJ1-3, with 9 positions matching TRBD1. The V and J ends lost 1 base and 2 bases, in that order; junction bases with no gene match: 4. The CDR3 extends over 16 amino acids. Germline assignment: CDR1 SGHRS and CDR2 YFSETQ. For the CDR3, the DNA is TGCGCCAGCAGCTTGTTAGGGGACAGGGCTGGAAACACCATATATTTT. Protein product: CASSLLGDRAGNTIYF.

This chain uses TRBV19 with TRBJ1-2; maybe TRBD1 (6 bases). The CDR3 covers 15 residues. Germline V gene data show CDR1 as LNHDA and CDR2 as SQIVND (reference sequence). Deletions cut 3 bases from V and 8 bases from J, with 19 bases between. CDR3 coding DNA: TGTGCCAGTAGTATCCGGGACACCTCCGTTGACGGCTACACCTTC. As protein: CASSIRDTSVDGYTF.

Only one count was recorded for this clone. The chain employs TRBV28 and TRBJ2-1, with D possibly called TRBD1 or TRBD2 (5 bases each). Deletions cut 7 bases from V and 9 bases from J, with 16 bases between. This CDR3 is built from 13 residues. In germline, CDR1 is MDHEN, CDR2 SYDVKM. This CDR3 reads CASTTGPRGEQFF. CDR3 nucleotides: TGTGCCAGCACTACGGGACCCCGAGGTGAGCAGTTCTTC. The full variable domain, in which reference TRBV28 and TRBJ2-1 provide the parts outside the CDR3, is DVKVTQSSRYLVKRTGEKVFLECVQDMDHENMFWYRQDPGLGLRLIYFSYDVKMKEKGDIPEGYSVSREKKERFSLILESASTNQTSMYLCASTTGPRGEQFFGPGTRLTVL.

The chain couples TRBV28 to TRBJ1-1; D is unresolved. Trimming shortened V by 8 bases and J by 0 bases, and 7 bases separated the two germline ends. CDR3 length: 12 residues. Germline V lookup: CDR1 MDHEN, CDR2 SYDVKM. In nucleotides, the CDR3 is TGTGCCAGCGAGACCATGAACACTGAAGCTTTCTTT. It specifies CASETMNTEAFF.

The V call is TRBV5-1, the J call TRBJ2-1, with 13 bases lining up with TRBD2. The CDR3 consists of 18 residues. Germline-derived CDR1 and CDR2 are SGHRS and YFSETQ. Trimming at V came to 3 bases and at J to 3 bases, leaving 9 bases not matched to a gene. The CDR3 region has the DNA TGCGCCAGCAGCTCCGGGACTAGCGGGGCGTCCCTCTACAATGAGCAGTTCTTC. Translation gives CASSSGTSGASLYNEQFF.

This chain uses TRBV28 with TRBJ2-2; weak D call: TRBD1 (6 bases). CDR1 and CDR2 (germline): MDHEN, SYDVKM. V was cut by 6 bases and J by 7 bases, with 12 bases left in between. There are 13 residues in the CDR3. CDR3 nucleotides: TGTGCCAGCAGGACACAGGGAATCGGGGAGCTGTTTTTT. Translation: CASRTQGIGELFF.

The V gene is TRBV6-6, the J gene TRBJ1-4; 7 bases map to TRBD1. This CDR3 is 17 amino acids long. V shed 5 bases and J 2 bases; nucleotides not matched to a gene: 11. CDR1 is MNHNY, CDR2 SVGAGI, per germline (reference sequence). The CDR3 region has the DNA TGTGCCAGCAGTCCTTTTTCGGCAGGGGGGACTAATGAAAAACTGTTTTTT. Translated, it gives CASSPFSAGGTNEKLFF.